This entry concerns a single T cell receptor (beta chain). What it binds is not known. This entry is derived from a study of somatic mutations in cytotoxic T cells in rheumatoid arthritis. Study-wide context: Flow-sorting brought some V beta antibody-stained T-cell populations to nearly 100% purity, V beta1+ cells sequenced for TCRB among them.

Study results and caveats: Of 65 patients, fewer than 10 had a largest CD8+ clone that exceeded 20% of CD8+ cells.

Trimming removed 3 bases at V and 0 bases at J, with 11 bases between. Germline CDR1 and CDR2: MNHNY and SVGAGI (reference sequence). The CDR3 loop spans 15 amino acids. The protocol was immunoSEQ multiplex PCR, while the TCRdb copy is restricted to in-frame clones and leaves out a portion. The data contain around 12,000 clones, about 80% of them singletons. Source material: CD8+ T cells sorted from blood. The chain combines TRBV6-6 with TRBJ1-1; no clear D gene. This sequence was found in a man aged 45-60 years in good health. The CDR3 is CASSYGSLVNTEAFF. The CDR3 DNA reads as TGTGCCAGCAGTTATGGATCTCTGGTGAACACTGAAGCTTTCTTT.